The 10 T cell receptor beta chains in this list originate from one sample, sequenced in a study of OX40 agonist ivuxolimab in advanced cancers. The protocol was immunoSEQ multiplex PCR, while the TCRdb copy is restricted to in-frame clones and leaves out a portion. The table records 87,000 or so clones, under 85% of them present only once. The specimen comprised CD4+ or CD8+ T cells sorted from blood, sampled in a trial of the OX40 agonist ivuxolimab. Receptors originate from an adult with an advanced solid tumor such as melanoma, head and neck, liver or kidney cancer.

The chain combines TRBV2 with TRBJ2-1; D not certain. This CDR3 is built from 10 residues. Germline CDR1 and CDR2: SNHLY and FYNNEI. Trimming pared 7 bases from V and 7 bases from J, leaving 5 bases between. CDR3 region: CASTVNEQFF. The CDR3 DNA reads TGTGCCAGCACAGTAAATGAGCAGTTCTTC. Drawing the rest from reference TRBV2 and TRBJ2-1, the complete variable domain is EPEVTQTPSHQVTQMGQEVILRCVPISNHLYFYWYRQILGQKVEFLVSFYNNEISEKSEIFDDQFSVERPDGSNFTLKIRSTKLEDSAMYFCASTVNEQFFGPGTRLTVL.

The V gene is TRBV28, the J gene TRBJ2-7; D perhaps matches TRBD1 (5 bases). In germline, CDR1 is MDHEN, CDR2 SYDVKM. CDR3 length: 14 residues. Trimming removed 6 bases from V and 3 bases from J, with 15 bases in between. The CDR3, as DNA: TGTGCCAGCAGCTCCATTCAGGGCCTCTACGAGCAGTACTTC. Amino acid sequence: CASSSIQGLYEQYF. Together with reference TRBV28 and TRBJ2-7, the CDR3 gives the full variable domain: DVKVTQSSRYLVKRTGEKVFLECVQDMDHENMFWYRQDPGLGLRLIYFSYDVKMKEKGDIPEGYSVSREKKERFSLILESASTNQTSMYLCASSSIQGLYEQYFGPGTRLTVT.

The J gene is TRBJ2-1, the V gene TRBV27, with D possibly matching TRBD2 (5 bases). The CDR3 has 15 amino acids. V lost 2 bases and J 8 bases, leaving 16 bases between the germline ends. Germline CDR1 and CDR2: MNHEY and SMNVEV (reference sequence). CDR3: CASSLPAVLPHEQFF. CDR3 coding DNA: TGTGCCAGCAGTTTACCAGCGGTTCTCCCCCATGAGCAGTTCTTC.

The chain joins TRBV5-1 to TRBJ2-4, with D perhaps assigned TRBD1 or TRBD2 (6 bases each). Germline lookup yields CDR1 SGHRS and CDR2 YFSETQ. The CDR3 runs to 13 residues. Between the trimmed V and J ends, which lost 3 bases and 6 bases, there was a span of 10 bases. The CDR3 is CASSYEGGNIQYF. As DNA, the CDR3 is TGCGCCAGCAGCTACGAGGGGGGAAACATTCAGTACTTC.

J is TRBJ2-7 and V is TRBV11-2, with TRBD2 identical over 12 bases. CDR3 length: 17 amino acids. The germline CDR1 and CDR2 sequences are SGHAT and FQNNGV. The junction had 10 bases not matched to a gene; V was cut back by 5 bases and J by 2 bases. The CDR3 reads CASSPQGLAGITYEQYF. The CDR3 coding sequence is TGTGCCAGCAGCCCCCAAGGACTAGCGGGAATCACCTACGAGCAGTACTTC.

This clone has a single count. The rearrangement uses TRBV18 and TRBJ1-3; D unresolved. V lost 6 bases and J lost 0, with 15 bases in between. Germline loops: CDR1 KGHSH, CDR2 LQKENI. The CDR3 is made up of 16 amino acids. CDR3 in DNA: TGTGCCAGCTCCGGCGGAACACCAAGCTCTGGAAACACCATATATTTT. Its translation is CASSGGTPSSGNTIYF.

J is TRBJ2-7 and V is TRBV27; unclear D gene. The germline V gene encodes CDR1 MNHEY and CDR2 SMNVEV (reference sequence). The CDR3 sequence is 13 residues long. Trimming removed 10 bases at V and 2 bases at J, with 15 bases between. This CDR3 reads CAKKTVLTYEQYF. The CDR3 DNA is TGTGCCAAAAAAACAGTGCTTACCTACGAGCAGTACTTC.

The V gene is TRBV11-2, the J gene TRBJ1-5; no definite D call. Looked up from germline, CDR1 is SGHAT and CDR2 is FQNNGV. This CDR3 region has 13 residues. Trimming removed 5 bases from V and 5 bases from J, with 10 bases in between. CDR3 nucleotide sequence: TGTGCCAGCAGCCTGACCGACCATCAGCCCCAGCATTTT. Encoded protein: CASSLTDHQPQHF.

V gene TRBV5-4 combines with J gene TRBJ2-2; no firm D call. The length of the CDR3 is 15 residues. The germline V gene encodes CDR1 SGHNT and CDR2 YYREEE (reference sequence). V gave up 4 bases and J gave up 5 bases, with 15 bases separating them. CDR3 loop: CASSPGWARTGELFF. The CDR3 DNA reads TGTGCCAGCAGCCCTGGTTGGGCACGGACCGGGGAGCTGTTTTTT.

J is TRBJ1-2 and V is TRBV19; 9 positions agree with TRBD1. The CDR3 sequence is 14 residues long. The V and J ends lost 5 bases and 4 bases, in that order; junction bases with no gene match: 5. CDR1 is LNHDA, CDR2 SQIVND, per germline (reference sequence). The CDR3 spells CASSPGQGFYGYTF. CDR3 DNA sequence: TGTGCCAGTAGTCCGGGACAGGGATTCTATGGCTACACCTTC.